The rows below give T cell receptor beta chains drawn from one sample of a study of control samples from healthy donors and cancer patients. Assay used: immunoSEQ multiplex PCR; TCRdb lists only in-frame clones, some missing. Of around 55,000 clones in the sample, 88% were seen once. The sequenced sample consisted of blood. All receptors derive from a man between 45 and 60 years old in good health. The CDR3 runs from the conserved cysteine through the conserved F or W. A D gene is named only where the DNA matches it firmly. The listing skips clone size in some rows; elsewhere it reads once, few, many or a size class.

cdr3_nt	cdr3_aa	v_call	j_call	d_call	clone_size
TGTGCCAGCAGCCAAGATGGGACGGGAGGGTCGGGCAATGAGCAGTTCTTC	CASSQDGTGGSGNEQFF	TRBV4-2	TRBJ2-1	TRBD2	.
TGTGCCAGCAGCCAAGGGGCAGCGGGAGGGCCTTCCCATGAGCAGTTCTTC	CASSQGAAGGPSHEQFF	TRBV4-2	TRBJ2-1	TRBD2	.
TGTGCCAGTAGTGCTGGGCACGGGCCGTACGAGCAGTACTTC	CASSAGHGPYEQYF	TRBV19	TRBJ2-7	.	.
TGCGCCAGCAGCTCGGGACAGGGCAAGTCGAACACTGAAGCTTTCTTT	CASSSGQGKSNTEAFF	TRBV5-1	TRBJ1-1	TRBD1	.
TGTGCCAGCAGCCAAGCGGGGGGGCGAGTTACAACTAATGAAAAACTGTTTTTT	CASSQAGGRVTTNEKLFF	TRBV4-2	TRBJ1-4	.	.
TGCGCCAGCAGCCAAGAAACCGGGATAGGAAATGAGCAGTTCTTC	CASSQETGIGNEQFF	TRBV4-1	TRBJ2-1	.	.
TGCGCCAGCATTCTACAGGGGGACTTCAATGAGCAGTTCTTC	CASILQGDFNEQFF	TRBV10-1	TRBJ2-1	TRBD1	.
TGTGCCAGCAGTTCGGGGACTAGCGGCTCCTACGAGCAGTACTTC	CASSSGTSGSYEQYF	TRBV27	TRBJ2-7	TRBD2	.
TGCGCCAGCAGCCAAGGGGCCAGTGGACTACCAGAATACAATGAGCAGTTCTTC	CASSQGASGLPEYNEQFF	TRBV4-1	TRBJ2-1	.	once
TGTGCCAGCAGCTTAGATTACTTCGAGCAGTACTTC	CASSLDYFEQYF	TRBV11-2	TRBJ2-7	.	.
TGTGCCAGCAGTGAAGTCCTAGCGGGAAGGATCTACGAGCAGTACTTC	CASSEVLAGRIYEQYF	TRBV2	TRBJ2-7	TRBD2	.
TGTGCCAGCAGCGTCGGACGGACTCTTGAGCAGTACTTC	CASSVGRTLEQYF	TRBV11-2	TRBJ2-7	.	.